The 19 T cell receptor beta chains below all came from one sample that was sequenced in a study of blood T cell repertoires in COVID-19 (dated by TCRdb to the early 2020s). Receptor libraries were prepared by the immunoSEQ multiplex PCR assay. TCRdb stores this immuneACCESS table with in-frame sequences only. Part of the clones is absent; in the studies checked, under half of the shortfall reflects unresolved V genes, and no reason is known for the rest. The sample table shows roughly 250,000 clones, and around 90% are seen once. Nearly 6.5% of the sample belongs to the ten largest clones. The specimen sequenced was PBMCs or T cells enriched from blood (not recorded which). These receptors were taken from a woman aged 25 to 39 with acute COVID-19.

The chain recombines TRBV28 with TRBJ1-1; D possibly corresponds to TRBD1 (6 bases). The CDR3 has 14 amino acids. V was clipped by 5 bases and J by 1 base, with 11 bases between them. The germline V gene has CDR1 MDHEN and CDR2 SYDVKM. The CDR3: CASSQTGRNTEAFF. The CDR3 DNA is TGTGCCAGCAGTCAGACAGGTCGGAACACTGAAGCTTTCTTT.

The gene calls are TRBV27 and TRBJ1-6; D remains unclear. The CDR3 loop spans 14 amino acids. The germline V gene has CDR1 MNHEY and CDR2 SMNVEV (reference sequence). The V gene lost 3 bases and the J gene lost 3 bases, with 6 bases spanning the gap. The CDR3 DNA is TGTGCCAGCAGTTTGCCTAGCTATAATTCACCCCTCCACTTT. The encoded protein is CASSLPSYNSPLHF.

This clone was counted a few times. V gene TRBV7-2 combines with J gene TRBJ2-3; maybe TRBD2 (5 bases). Germline CDR1 is SGHTA and CDR2 is FQGNSA. The CDR3 loop spans 18 amino acids. Between the trimmed V and J ends, which lost 7 bases and 0 bases, there was a span of 23 bases. The CDR3 DNA sequence: TGTGCCAGCACCGAGGGTTTCTTGTACACCATCAGCACAGATACGCAGTATTTT. Translating it yields CASTEGFLYTISTDTQYF.

The chain employs TRBV9 and TRBJ2-1; 15 bases map to TRBD2. CDR3 length equals 16 residues. V shed 1 base and J 9 bases; nucleotides not matched to a gene: 5. The V gene's germline CDR1 is SGDLS and CDR2 YYNGEE. The CDR3 sequence is CASSVTPGLAGGEQFF. The DNA of the CDR3 is TGTGCCAGCAGCGTAACCCCGGGACTAGCGGGAGGTGAGCAGTTCTTC.

The sample holds one count of this clone. V usage is TRBV10-2 and J usage is TRBJ1-5; perhaps TRBD1 as D (6 bases). In germline, CDR1 is WSHSY, CDR2 SAAADI. There are 15 residues in the CDR3. Trimming took 7 bases from V and 0 from J, leaving 13 bases between them. The CDR3 DNA follows: TGCGCCAGCATGTTAGACAGGTATAGCAATCAGCCCCAGCATTTT. Protein product: CASMLDRYSNQPQHF.

The V call is TRBV11-3, the J call TRBJ1-1; perhaps TRBD1 as D (5 bases). V was cut by 2 bases and J by 3 bases, with 13 bases left in between. CDR3 size: 15 residues. Germline loops: CDR1 SGHNT, CDR2 YENEEA. The CDR3 sequence is CASSLSGGADTEAFF. CDR3 DNA sequence: TGTGCCAGCAGCTTATCGGGAGGGGCGGACACTGAAGCTTTCTTT.

This clone came up once. The rearrangement links TRBV3-1 (or the pseudogene TRBV3-2) to TRBJ1-1; 8 bases line up with TRBD1. The trim removed 1 base at V and 4 bases at J, leaving 5 bases unmatched. This CDR3 is 15 amino acids long. Per germline, CDR1 LGHDT and CDR2 YNNKEL (reference sequence). The chain's CDR3 is CASSQADRGPTEAFF. CDR3 nucleotide sequence: TGTGCCAGCAGCCAAGCAGACAGGGGTCCCACTGAAGCTTTCTTT.

The J gene is TRBJ2-5, the V gene TRBV5-5; D may be TRBD2 (6 bases). The germline CDR1 and CDR2 sequences are SGHKS and YYEKEE (reference sequence). This CDR3 has 15 residues. V lost 0 bases and J lost 7, with 16 bases in between. Here the CDR3 reads CASSLVDSGPRTQYF. The CDR3 bases are TGTGCCAGCAGCTTGGTTGATAGCGGTCCGAGGACCCAGTACTTC.

As regards this clone: The conserved phenylalanine or tryptophan normally closing the CDR3 is absent here, so this likely arose from a read error. Because the CDR3's place on the DNA is in doubt, the DNA is left out and the CDR3 is given as listed by TCRdb. The genes are TRBV5-6 and TRBJ1-5; TRBD1, the D gene given by the table, was not confirmed from the DNA. 13 amino acids form the CDR3, both terminal residues included. Germline CDR1 SGHDT, CDR2 YYEEEE. The chain's CDR3 is CASSFGTGQGEVL.

CDR3 residues: CASSTGVGTNEKLFF. CDR3 sequence (DNA): TGTGCCAGCAGTACGGGGGTCGGAACTAATGAAAAACTGTTTTTT. The rearrangement links TRBV28 to TRBJ1-4; D perhaps matches TRBD1 (5 bases). This CDR3 has 15 residues. CDR1 is MDHEN and CDR2 is SYDVKM in the germline V gene. V was cut by 5 bases and J by 1 base, with 11 bases left in between.

This chain joins TRBV6-5 and TRBJ2-7; tentative D call: TRBD1 (6 bases). The V and J ends lost 7 bases and 5 bases respectively, with 18 bases between them. The CDR3 is 14 amino acids. CDR1 and CDR2 (germline): MNHEY, SVGAGI. CDR3 residues: CASNPTGWMDEQYF. The CDR3 coding sequence is TGTGCCAGCAACCCGACAGGCTGGATGGACGAGCAGTACTTC.

V is TRBV7-9 and J is TRBJ1-4; a possible D gene is TRBD1 (6 bases). There are 19 residues in the CDR3. Trimming pared 0 bases from V and 0 bases from J, leaving 17 bases between. Looked up from germline, CDR1 is SEHNR and CDR2 is FQNEAQ (reference sequence). The CDR3 coding sequence is TGTGCCAGCAGCTTAGCGTGGTCTACCAGGGGAGCAACTAATGAAAAACTGTTTTTT. Residues: CASSLAWSTRGATNEKLFF.

V is TRBV6-5 and J is TRBJ1-2; 8 nucleotides align to TRBD1. J was trimmed by 2 bases and V by 2 bases; bases with no gene match: 1. The CDR3 is 14 residues long. Germline CDR1 MNHEY, CDR2 SVGAGI. This chain's CDR3 is CASSYDRGNYGYTF. In DNA form, the CDR3 reads TGTGCCAGCAGTTACGACAGGGGCAACTATGGCTACACCTTC.

This sequence joins TRBV6-6 and TRBJ1-2, with TRBD1 as a possible D gene (6 bases). Trimming took off 5 bases at V and 4 bases at J, with 17 bases between the two ends. From germline, CDR1 is MNHNY and CDR2 SVGAGI (reference sequence). This CDR3 spans 15 amino acids. CDR3 in amino acids: CASSTGGGHVYGYTF. CDR3 nucleotides: TGTGCCAGCAGTACTGGGGGGGGGCATGTCTATGGCTACACCTTC.

The genes are TRBV3-1 (or the pseudogene TRBV3-2) and TRBJ1-5; D remains ambiguous. Trimming left V 0 bases short and J 4 bases short, with 10 bases between. Germline V gene sequence: CDR1 LGHDT, CDR2 YNNKEL (reference sequence). CDR3 length: 15 amino acids. CDR3 protein: CASSQDPDTNQPQHF. The CDR3 DNA is TGTGCCAGCAGCCAAGATCCTGACACAAATCAGCCCCAGCATTTT.

In this sample, this clone turned up once. J is TRBJ1-5 and V is TRBV4-2; D remains ambiguous. The CDR3 extends over 12 amino acids. The V and J ends lost 3 bases and 5 bases respectively, with 5 bases between them. The germline V gene has CDR1 LGHNA and CDR2 YNFKEQ. CDR3 amino acids: CASSQGDQPQHF. The CDR3 DNA reads TGTGCCAGCAGCCAGGGAGATCAGCCCCAGCATTTT.

The chain is built from TRBV28 and TRBJ1-3; D is unresolved. Germline V gene sequence: CDR1 MDHEN, CDR2 SYDVKM. V lost 7 bases to trimming and J lost 0 bases, with 7 bases between them. The CDR3 is 13 amino acids. CDR3 protein: CASTLGSGNTIYF. CDR3 DNA sequence: TGTGCCAGCACCCTAGGCTCTGGAAACACCATATATTTT.

The V and J genes are TRBV2 and TRBJ2-4; D perhaps matches TRBD1 (6 bases). This CDR3 is 15 amino acids long. In germline, CDR1 is SNHLY, CDR2 FYNNEI. The V end was cut by 2 bases, the J end by 7 bases, with 15 bases between. The CDR3 is CASSEPTGWENIQYF. CDR3 in DNA: TGTGCCAGCAGTGAACCGACAGGTTGGGAGAACATTCAGTACTTC.

This chain uses TRBV2 with TRBJ2-2, with 9 bases fitting TRBD1. Germline values: CDR1 SNHLY, CDR2 FYNNEI. V was pared by 4 bases and J by 7 bases, with 13 bases of the junction left unmatched. There are 17 residues in the CDR3. The CDR3 sequence is CASSGVGTGYYGGELFF. As DNA, the CDR3 is TGTGCCAGCAGTGGGGTTGGGACAGGGTATTATGGCGGGGAGCTGTTTTTT.